The 27 T cell receptor beta chains given below trace back to one sample, sequenced in a study of T cell responses to AZD1222 COVID-19 vaccine. Data came from immunoSEQ multiplex PCR; TCRdb stores just in-frame clones and leaves some out. The table has 120,000 or so clones, roughly nine tenths seen once. The sequencing used peripheral blood, collected on day 0 of AZD1222 vaccination. The receptor set was obtained from an adult in good health.

V gene TRBV14 combines with J gene TRBJ2-1; TRBD2 matches at 13 bases. Germline V gene lookup returns CDR1 SGHDN and CDR2 FVKESK. The J segment lost 7 bases and the V segment lost 4 bases, leaving 4 bases of the junction unmatched. The CDR3 length is 15 residues. CDR3 in amino acids: CASSRGTSGVNEQFF. CDR3 sequence (DNA): TGTGCCAGCAGCCGCGGGACTAGCGGGGTAAATGAGCAGTTCTTC.

V gene TRBV12-5 combines with J gene TRBJ2-3; D remains ambiguous. Germline assignment: CDR1 LGHNT and CDR2 FRNRAP. The CDR3 consists of 15 residues. Trimming stripped 2 bases from V and 1 base from J, with 10 bases between. CDR3 amino acids: CASGLIAGGTDTQYF. As DNA, the CDR3 is TGTGCTAGTGGTTTGATAGCCGGTGGCACAGATACGCAGTATTTT.

V gene TRBV6-5 combines with J gene TRBJ1-5; 7 nucleotides align to TRBD1. J gave up 1 base and V 8 bases, and 8 bases lay outside the gene matches. The CDR3 totals 15 residues. In germline, CDR1 is MNHEY, CDR2 SVGAGI. In nucleotides, the CDR3 is TGTGCCAGCCGCCAGGGGGGGTCGAGCAATCAGCCCCAGCATTTT. Its protein product is CASRQGGSSNQPQHF.

The CDR3 DNA sequence: TGTGCCAGCAGAATAGCTGTCCTAGCGGGAATCCTGTTTTTT. As protein: CASRIAVLAGILFF. The chain is built from TRBV2 and TRBJ2-2; 9 positions match TRBD2. The CDR3 length is 14 residues. Germline assignment: CDR1 SNHLY and CDR2 FYNNEI. J gave up 14 bases and V 6 bases, and 13 bases lay outside the gene matches.

This chain connects TRBV2 to TRBJ1-1, with 7 bases matching TRBD1. The CDR3 has 14 amino acids. Germline V lookup: CDR1 SNHLY, CDR2 FYNNEI. J was trimmed by 1 base and V by 8 bases; bases with no gene match: 7. The CDR3 reads CASGQGVGNTEAFF. Here the CDR3 DNA reads TGTGCCAGCGGGCAGGGGGTGGGGAACACTGAAGCTTTCTTT. Based on the CDR3 plus reference TRBV2 and TRBJ1-1, the full variable domain is EPEVTQTPSHQVTQMGQEVILRCVPISNHLYFYWYRQILGQKVEFLVSFYNNEISEKSEIFDDQFSVERPDGSNFTLKIRSTKLEDSAMYFCASGQGVGNTEAFFGQGTRLTVV.

The chain has TRBV18 and TRBJ2-7; D possibly matches TRBD1 or TRBD2 (6 bases each). Germline V CDR1 and CDR2: KGHSH, LQKENI. Trimming removed 3 bases at V and 3 bases at J, with 15 bases between. This CDR3 is built from 15 residues. CDR3 sequence (DNA): TGTGCCAGCTCACCGAGGGGGTCCGGGGGCTACGAGCAGTACTTC. Its protein is CASSPRGSGGYEQYF. Variable domain in full (rest from reference TRBV18 and TRBJ2-7): NAGVMQNPRHLVRRRGQEARLRCSPMKGHSHVYWYRQLPEEGLKFMVYLQKENIIDESGMPKERFSAEFPKEGPSILRIQQVVRGDSAAYFCASSPRGSGGYEQYFGPGTRLTVT.

The CDR3 nucleotides are TGTGCCAGCAGTGAACGCGACAATTCACCCCTCCACTTT. Translated, it gives CASSERDNSPLHF. The chain uses TRBV6-1 and TRBJ1-6; D gene uncertain. Trimming took off 2 bases at V and 7 bases at J, with 6 bases between the two ends. Germline V gene data show CDR1 as MNHNS and CDR2 as SASEGT. This CDR3 has 13 amino acids.

The chain links TRBV7-9 to TRBJ1-4, with D unresolved. CDR3 size: 18 residues. With 1 base removed from V and 0 bases from J, the gap between germline ends came to 15 bases. Per the germline V gene, CDR1 is SEHNR and CDR2 is FQNEAQ (reference sequence). For the CDR3, the DNA is TGTGCCAGCAGCTTAGGGGTGGAGGGATTGGCAACTAATGAAAAACTGTTTTTT. Translating it yields CASSLGVEGLATNEKLFF. The full variable domain, rest sourced from reference TRBV7-9 and TRBJ1-4, is DTGVSQNPRHKITKRGQNVTFRCDPISEHNRLYWYRQTLGQGPEFLTYFQNEAQLEKSRLLSDRFSAERPKGSFSTLEIQRTEQGDSAMYLCASSLGVEGLATNEKLFFGSGTQLSVL.

The chain employs TRBV7-9 and TRBJ2-1; 10 bases are shared with TRBD2. There are 17 residues in the CDR3. Trimming took 5 bases from V and 5 from J; bases not matched to a gene: 12. CDR1 is SEHNR and CDR2 is FQNEAQ in the germline V gene (reference sequence). The CDR3 sequence is CASSTPQLAGRDNEQFF. The CDR3 DNA reads TGTGCCAGCAGCACTCCCCAACTAGCGGGAAGGGACAATGAGCAGTTCTTC.

The chain links TRBV6-1 to TRBJ2-7; maybe TRBD2 (5 bases). The germline V gene encodes CDR1 MNHNS and CDR2 SASEGT. The CDR3 extends over 14 amino acids. Trimming removed 0 bases at V and 1 base at J, with 7 bases between. CDR3 DNA sequence: TGTGCCAGCAGTGAAGCGCGGAGGTCCTACGAGCAGTACTTC. It encodes CASSEARRSYEQYF.

The chain recombines TRBV2 with TRBJ2-7; TRBD2 matches at 8 bases. Germline V CDR1 and CDR2: SNHLY, FYNNEI. V lost 7 bases, J lost 3 bases, and 11 bases stayed unmatched. The CDR3 consists of 15 residues. The CDR3 reads CASTPLGLGGYEQYF. The CDR3 DNA sequence: TGTGCCAGCACCCCCTTGGGACTAGGGGGCTACGAGCAGTACTTC.

This sequence joins TRBV18 and TRBJ2-7; D might be TRBD2 (5 bases). V dropped 2 bases and J dropped 4 bases, with 12 bases sitting between them. From germline, CDR1 is KGHSH and CDR2 LQKENI. The CDR3 runs 14 residues. This chain's CDR3 is CASSPIGEGYEQYV. For the CDR3, the DNA is TGTGCCAGCTCACCAATAGGAGAGGGATACGAGCAGTACGTC.

This sequence joins TRBV5-1 and TRBJ1-3; 9 nucleotides match TRBD1. From germline, CDR1 is SGHRS and CDR2 YFSETQ. Trimming cost V 4 bases and J 4 bases; bases outside gene matches: 3. The CDR3 loop spans 14 amino acids. The DNA of the CDR3 is TGCGCCAGCAGCGCGGGACAGGGAGGAAACACCATATATTTT. Protein sequence: CASSAGQGGNTIYF.

The gene calls are TRBV6-6 and TRBJ1-1, with TRBD1 matching 7 bases. Germline CDR1 reads MNHNY; CDR2 reads SVGAGI (reference sequence). The CDR3 totals 14 residues. V lost 7 bases and J lost 4; bases outside the gene matches: 9. The CDR3 loop reads CASTGTQGSTEAFF. CDR3 nucleotide sequence: TGTGCCAGCACGGGAACACAGGGGAGCACTGAAGCTTTCTTT.

In its sample, this clone was seen once. This chain uses TRBV5-1 with TRBJ1-1; D is unclear. Germline-derived CDR1 and CDR2 are SGHRS and YFSETQ. The CDR3 covers 13 residues. V gave up 1 base and J gave up 0 bases, with 4 bases separating them. CDR3 nucleotides: TGCGCCAGCAGCTTGAGAGTGAACACTGAAGCTTTCTTT. This gives the protein CASSLRVNTEAFF.

The CDR3, as DNA: TGTGCCAGCAGTTTGACGCCAGTCACTGAAGCTTTCTTT. Its translation: CASSLTPVTEAFF. This chain connects TRBV3-1 (or the pseudogene TRBV3-2) to TRBJ1-1; no firm D call. Germline values: CDR1 LGHDT, CDR2 YNNKEL (reference sequence). V was shortened by 6 bases and J by 4 bases, with 12 bases between the two germline ends. The CDR3 consists of 13 residues.

The CDR3 sequence is CASSMGGDTEAFF. In DNA, the CDR3 is TGTGCCAGTAGTATGGGGGGGGACACTGAAGCTTTCTTT. The chain combines TRBV19 with TRBJ1-1, with TRBD1 as a possible D gene (5 bases). V lost 3 bases, J lost 3 bases, and 8 bases lay in between. The CDR3 consists of 13 residues. The germline gives CDR1 LNHDA, CDR2 SQIVND (reference sequence).

The rearrangement links TRBV29-1 to TRBJ1-5; the D is unclear. Germline V CDR1 and CDR2: SQVTM, ANQGSEA. Trimming stripped 5 bases from V and 2 bases from J, with 7 bases between. The CDR3 is 12 residues long. CDR3 sequence (DNA): TGCAGCGTTCGTTGGGGCAATCAGCCCCAGCATTTT. It encodes CSVRWGNQPQHF.

The rearrangement joins TRBV5-1 to TRBJ2-5; the match to TRBD1 covers 7 bases. Per germline, CDR1 SGHRS and CDR2 YFSETQ. The trim removed 4 bases at V and 2 bases at J, leaving 8 bases unmatched. This CDR3 has 15 amino acids. The CDR3 region is CASSLDDRAQETQYF. CDR3 DNA sequence: TGCGCCAGCAGCCTAGACGACAGGGCTCAAGAGACCCAGTACTTC.

This chain links TRBV18 with TRBJ1-2; no firm D call. The germline V and J ends were trimmed by 3 bases and 4 bases, with 12 bases remaining between them. CDR1 and CDR2 from the germline V gene are KGHSH and LQKENI. The CDR3 is 14 residues long. CDR3 coding DNA: TGTGCCAGCTCACCGGAGGAGTACCTCTATGGCTACACCTTC. Amino acids: CASSPEEYLYGYTF.

V and J are TRBV20-1 and TRBJ2-1; no clear D gene. Trimming took 0 bases from V and 12 from J, leaving 9 bases between them. CDR3 size: 11 residues. Per the germline V gene, CDR1 is DFQATT and CDR2 is SNEGSKA (reference sequence). CDR3 loop: CSARDGLGQFF. The CDR3 coding sequence is TGCAGTGCTAGAGACGGCCTTGGGCAGTTCTTC.

The V call is TRBV27, the J call TRBJ2-1; D is perhaps TRBD2 (6 bases). Per the germline V gene, CDR1 is MNHEY and CDR2 is SMNVEV (reference sequence). This CDR3 contains 15 residues. V lost 5 bases to trimming and J lost 7 bases, with 18 bases between them. CDR3 in DNA: TGTGCCAGCAGTCGTATTGACGGGAGTGGGAATGAGCAGTTCTTC. Translated: CASSRIDGSGNEQFF.

The chain carries TRBV2 and TRBJ2-2; D may be TRBD1 or TRBD2 (5 bases each). CDR1 and CDR2 (germline): SNHLY, FYNNEI. V was cut by 7 bases and J by 0 bases, with 12 bases left in between. The CDR3 length is 15 residues. In DNA, the CDR3 is TGTGCCAGCAAATGGGACGGCGCGAACACCGGGGAGCTGTTTTTT. Its translation is CASKWDGANTGELFF.

The chain couples TRBV11-3 to TRBJ2-7; D not certain. The CDR3 loop spans 14 amino acids. Trimming cost V 3 bases and J 1 base, with 10 bases left between them. The germline V gene has CDR1 SGHNT and CDR2 YENEEA. The CDR3 sequence is CASSFGSLSYEQYV. The CDR3 DNA reads as TGTGCCAGCAGCTTTGGAAGCCTATCCTACGAGCAGTACGTC.

CDR3 bases: TGTGCCAGCAGTGCCGGGGCCTCCTACAATGAGCAGTTCTTC. Translating it yields CASSAGASYNEQFF. The chain couples TRBV6-2 or TRBV6-3 to TRBJ2-1, with D perhaps assigned TRBD1 or TRBD2 (5 bases each). Germline CDR1 reads MNHEY; CDR2 reads SVGEGT. Deletions cut 5 bases from V and 0 bases from J, with 8 bases between. This CDR3 is built from 14 residues.

This chain joins TRBV6-5 and TRBJ1-6; D ambiguous. Germline lookup yields CDR1 MNHEY and CDR2 SVGAGI. Between the trimmed V and J ends, which lost 9 bases and 0 bases, there was a span of 6 bases. The CDR3 is 13 residues long. In DNA, the CDR3 is TGTGCCAGTAGAAGCTCCTATAATTCACCCCTCCACTTT. Amino acid sequence: CASRSSYNSPLHF.

The chain links TRBV15 to TRBJ2-3; no firm D call. The germline V gene encodes CDR1 LNHNV and CDR2 YYDKDF (reference sequence). Between the trimmed V and J ends, which lost 4 bases and 1 base, there was a span of 9 bases. The CDR3 loop spans 14 amino acids. The DNA for the CDR3 is TGTGCCACCAGCAAAGGACGGGGCACAGATACGCAGTATTTT. Translating it yields CATSKGRGTDTQYF.